Listed below are T cell receptor beta chains from one sample, sequenced in a study of OX40 agonist ivuxolimab in advanced cancers. Assay: immunoSEQ multiplex PCR; the TCRdb copy retains only in-frame clones and omits some. The table lists some 90,000 clones, 92% of them singletons, with around 3.3% in the top ten. The sample here was CD4+ or CD8+ T cells sorted from blood, taken in a trial of the OX40 agonist ivuxolimab. The source is an adult with an advanced solid tumor such as melanoma, head and neck, liver or kidney cancer. CDR3s include the opening cysteine and the closing phenylalanine or tryptophan. The D gene is left open where the match is weak. Where a row states a size, it is once, few, many or the class of an expanded clone; other rows omit it.

>NA|NA|TRBJ2-5|TRBV6-5
CASSPARGSGETQYF
TGTGCCAGCAGTCCCGCCCGCGGCAGTGGGGAGACCCAGTACTTC
>TRBD1|NA|TRBJ2-7|TRBV11-3
CASSFGQGGEQYF
TGTGCCAGCAGCTTCGGACAGGGAGGCGAGCAGTACTTC
>NA|NA|TRBJ2-5|TRBV5-4
CASSYGRDPGSQYF
TGTGCCAGCAGCTACGGACGGGACCCGGGGTCCCAGTACTTC
>NA|NA|TRBJ1-2|TRBV12-5
CASGLPGNSYGYTF
TGTGCTAGTGGACTCCCGGGAAACTCCTATGGCTACACCTTC
>TRBD1|once|TRBJ2-7|TRBV9
CASSVGGQGAYEQYF
TGTGCCAGCAGCGTAGGGGGACAGGGGGCCTACGAGCAGTACTTC
>NA|NA|TRBJ2-7|TRBV7-8
CASSLISSYEQYF
TGTGCCAGCAGCTTAATCAGTTCCTACGAGCAGTACTTC
>TRBD1|NA|TRBJ1-1|TRBV19
CASRRGRTEAFF
TGTGCCAGCCGAAGGGGGCGGACTGAAGCTTTCTTT
>TRBD1|NA|TRBJ2-2|TRBV10-3
CAISAGTGGLTGELFF
TGTGCCATCAGCGCCGGCACAGGGGGCCTAACCGGGGAGCTGTTTTTT
>NA|NA|TRBJ1-2|TRBV7-9
CASSGSGVDGYTF
TGTGCCAGCAGCGGATCGGGTGTGGATGGCTACACCTTC
>TRBD1|NA|TRBJ1-2|TRBV13
CASSLNRDRGLYGYTF
TGTGCCAGCAGTTTGAACCGGGACAGGGGGCTCTATGGCTACACCTTC
>NA|NA|TRBJ1-5|TRBV6-1
CASSEARTRNQPQHF
TGTGCCAGCAGTGAAGCTCGGACAAGAAATCAGCCCCAGCATTTT
>NA|NA|TRBJ1-1|TRBV4-1
CASSRGRAMNTEAFF
TGCGCCAGCAGTCGAGGACGGGCCATGAACACTGAAGCTTTCTTT
>TRBD1|NA|TRBJ2-7|TRBV4-3
CASSQGTGSSYEQYF
TGCGCCAGCAGCCAAGGGACAGGGAGCTCCTACGAGCAGTACTTC
>NA|NA|TRBJ2-2|TRBV7-8
CASSPKSGDTGELFF
TGTGCCAGCAGCCCCAAGTCGGGAGACACCGGGGAGCTGTTTTTT
>NA|once|TRBJ1-1|TRBV29-1
CSVPRDNEAFF
TGCAGCGTCCCGCGGGACAATGAAGCTTTCTTT
>TRBD1|NA|TRBJ1-1|TRBV5-5
CASSPRQGMNTEAFF
TGTGCCAGCAGCCCCAGACAGGGCATGAACACTGAAGCTTTCTTT
>NA|NA|TRBJ2-7|TRBV11-3
CASSAGTGTSYEQYF
TGTGCCAGCAGCGCAGGAACCGGGACCTCCTACGAGCAGTACTTC
>TRBD2|NA|TRBJ2-3|TRBV10-3
CAISESIQRGSTDTQYF
TGTGCCATCAGTGAGTCGATCCAGCGGGGTAGCACAGATACGCAGTATTTT
>TRBD1|NA|TRBJ1-6|TRBV5-6
CASSHDRGTSPLHF
TGTGCCAGCAGCCACGACAGGGGGACTTCACCCCTCCACTTT
>TRBD2|NA|TRBJ2-3|TRBV27
CASSLLLAGGTDTQYF
TGTGCCAGCAGTTTATTATTGGCGGGGGGCACAGATACGCAGTATTTT
>NA|NA|TRBJ1-5|TRBV27
CASRPNLNQPQHF
TGTGCCAGCAGACCGAACTTAAATCAGCCCCAGCATTTT
>NA|NA|TRBJ1-2|TRBV13
CASSPPRESVQGYTF
TGTGCCAGCAGCCCCCCCCGGGAGTCGGTTCAGGGCTACACCTTC
>NA|NA|TRBJ2-3|TRBV21-1
CASRLAGGQMAQYF
TGTGCCAGCAGACTAGCGGGGGGGCAGATGGCGCAGTATTTT
>NA|NA|TRBJ2-7|TRBV6-1
CASSDYYEQYF
TGTGCCAGCAGTGACTACTACGAGCAGTACTTC
>NA|NA|TRBJ1-2|TRBV4-3
CASSQDSDYYGYTF
TGCGCCAGCAGCCAAGATTCCGACTACTATGGCTACACCTTC
>NA|NA|TRBJ1-2|TRBV9
CASSGPLGGYTF
TGTGCCAGCAGCGGACCCTTGGGGGGCTACACCTTC
>NA|NA|TRBJ2-3|TRBV27
CASSLVGRTDTDTQYF
TGTGCCAGCAGTTTAGTGGGACGGACCGACACAGATACGCAGTATTTT
>NA|NA|TRBJ1-1|TRBV4-3
CASSLGSPTEAFF
TGCGCCAGCAGCCTCGGCTCTCCCACTGAAGCTTTCTTT
>TRBD1|NA|TRBJ2-2|TRBV13
CAGEDRGKQTGESTGELFF
TGTGCCGGAGAGGACAGGGGAAAGCAGACGGGCGAATCAACCGGGGAGCTGTTTTTT
>NA|few|TRBJ1-5|TRBV30
CAWSLGDGQPQHF
TGTGCCTGGAGTCTAGGGGACGGGCAGCCCCAGCATTTT
>NA|NA|TRBJ2-7|TRBV19
CASSQTGYEQYF
TGTGCCAGTAGTCAGACGGGCTACGAGCAGTACTTC
>NA|once|TRBJ2-7|TRBV7-8
CASSLRGVYEQYF
TGTGCCAGCAGCTTAAGGGGGGTCTACGAGCAGTACTTC
>NA|NA|TRBJ1-2|TRBV19
CASSINPVGGYTF
TGTGCCAGTAGTATAAACCCCGTAGGAGGCTACACCTTC
>NA|NA|TRBJ1-1|TRBV11-2
CASSSRANTEAFF
TGTGCCAGCAGCTCCAGGGCGAACACTGAAGCTTTCTTT
>NA|NA|TRBJ1-5|TRBV15
CATSRGPGQPQHF
TGTGCCACCAGCAGAGGGCCCGGGCAGCCCCAGCATTTT
>TRBD1|NA|TRBJ2-7|TRBV30
CAWRGDRGVEQYF
TGTGCCTGGAGAGGGGACAGGGGGGTCGAGCAGTACTTC
>NA|NA|TRBJ2-1|TRBV7-2
CASTSYGHEQFF
TGTGCCAGCACCTCTTACGGACATGAGCAGTTCTTC
>NA|NA|TRBJ1-1|TRBV28
CASSPPGTEAFF
TGTGCCAGCAGTCCCCCGGGGACTGAAGCTTTCTTT
>NA|NA|TRBJ2-7|TRBV5-1
CASSLAGEQYF
TGCGCCAGCAGCTTGGCGGGCGAGCAGTACTTC
>TRBD1|NA|TRBJ2-1|TRBV27
CASSLAQGVFSEQFF
TGTGCCAGCAGTTTAGCCCAGGGGGTTTTTAGTGAGCAGTTCTTC